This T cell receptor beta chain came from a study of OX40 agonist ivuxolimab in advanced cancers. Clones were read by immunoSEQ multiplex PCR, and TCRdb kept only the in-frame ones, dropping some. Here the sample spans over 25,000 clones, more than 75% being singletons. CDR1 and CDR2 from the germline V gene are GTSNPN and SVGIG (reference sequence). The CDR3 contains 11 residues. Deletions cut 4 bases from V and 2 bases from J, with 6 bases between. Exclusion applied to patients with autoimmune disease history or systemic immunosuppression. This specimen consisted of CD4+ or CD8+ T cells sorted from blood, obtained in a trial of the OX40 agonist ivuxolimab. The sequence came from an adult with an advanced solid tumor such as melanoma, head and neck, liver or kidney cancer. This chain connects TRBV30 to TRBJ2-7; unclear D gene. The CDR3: CAWTQAYEQYF. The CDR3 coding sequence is TGTGCCTGGACCCAAGCCTACGAGCAGTACTTC.